This TCR beta chain was documented in a study of blood T cell repertoires in COVID-19. This CDR3 contains 16 residues. The method was immunoSEQ multiplex PCR; TCRdb's version includes in-frame clones alone and lacks a portion of them. This table holds about 91,000 clones, over 70% found once. This chain links TRBV21-1 with TRBJ2-5; the tabulated D call, TRBD2, remains unverified against the DNA. TRBV21-1 is classified as a pseudogene. The TCR comes from a woman older than 75 with acute or convalescent COVID-19. The sample was peripheral blood. This chain's CDR3 is CASSKGGTGVQETQYF. The CDR3 bases are TGTGCCAGCAGCAAAGGAGGGACGGGAGTTCAAGAGACCCAGTACTTC.